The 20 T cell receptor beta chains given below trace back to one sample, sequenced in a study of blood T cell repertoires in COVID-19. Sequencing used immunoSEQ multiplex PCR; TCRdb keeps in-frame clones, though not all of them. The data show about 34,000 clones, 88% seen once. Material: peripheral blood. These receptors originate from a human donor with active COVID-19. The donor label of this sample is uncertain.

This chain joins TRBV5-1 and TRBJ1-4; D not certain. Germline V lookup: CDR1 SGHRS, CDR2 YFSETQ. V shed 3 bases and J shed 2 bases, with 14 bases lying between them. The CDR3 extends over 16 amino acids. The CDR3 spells CASSWALGPTNEKLFF. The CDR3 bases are TGCGCCAGCAGCTGGGCTCTGGGCCCGACTAATGAAAAACTGTTTTTT.

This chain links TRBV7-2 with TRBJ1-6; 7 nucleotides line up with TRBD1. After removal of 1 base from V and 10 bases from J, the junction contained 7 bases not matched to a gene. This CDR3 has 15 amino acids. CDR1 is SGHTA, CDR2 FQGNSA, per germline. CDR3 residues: CASSLGQGNRSPLHF. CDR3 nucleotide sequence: TGTGCCAGCAGCTTAGGACAGGGTAATCGGTCACCCCTCCACTTT.

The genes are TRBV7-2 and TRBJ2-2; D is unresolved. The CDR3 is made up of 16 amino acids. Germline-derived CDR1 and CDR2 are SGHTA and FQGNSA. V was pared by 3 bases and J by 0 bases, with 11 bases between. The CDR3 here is CASSFFALTNTGELFF. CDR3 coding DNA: TGTGCCAGCAGCTTTTTTGCGTTAACGAACACCGGGGAGCTGTTTTTT.

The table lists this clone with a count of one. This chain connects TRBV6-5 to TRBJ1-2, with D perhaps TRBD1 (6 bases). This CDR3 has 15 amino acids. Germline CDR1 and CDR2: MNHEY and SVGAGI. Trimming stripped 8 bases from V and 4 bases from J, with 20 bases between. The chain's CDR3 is CASRLSRDISYGYTF. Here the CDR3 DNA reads TGTGCCAGCCGCCTTTCGAGGGACATCTCCTATGGCTACACCTTC.

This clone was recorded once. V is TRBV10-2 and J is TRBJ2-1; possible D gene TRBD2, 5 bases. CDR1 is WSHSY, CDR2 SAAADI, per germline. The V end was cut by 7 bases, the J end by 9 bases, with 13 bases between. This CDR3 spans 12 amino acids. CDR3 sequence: CASKPLRGEQFF. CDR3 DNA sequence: TGCGCCAGCAAACCTCTCCGGGGTGAGCAGTTCTTC.

The CDR3 spells CASSSPPVWAGDNNEQFF. CDR3 DNA: TGTGCCAGCAGTTCCCCCCCCGTTTGGGCGGGGGATAACAATGAGCAGTTCTTC. The genes are TRBV6-2 or TRBV6-3 and TRBJ2-1; 7 positions agree with TRBD2. Germline CDR1 reads MNHEY; CDR2 reads SVGEGT. This CDR3 is 18 amino acids long. Trimming at V came to 4 bases and at J to 5 bases, leaving 17 bases not matched to a gene.

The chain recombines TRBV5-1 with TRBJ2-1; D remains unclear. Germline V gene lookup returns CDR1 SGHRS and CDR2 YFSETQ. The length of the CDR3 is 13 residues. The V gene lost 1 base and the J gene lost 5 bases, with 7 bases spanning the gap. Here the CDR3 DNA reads TGCGCCAGCAGCTTGTCAGTAAACAATGAGCAGTTCTTC. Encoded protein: CASSLSVNNEQFF.

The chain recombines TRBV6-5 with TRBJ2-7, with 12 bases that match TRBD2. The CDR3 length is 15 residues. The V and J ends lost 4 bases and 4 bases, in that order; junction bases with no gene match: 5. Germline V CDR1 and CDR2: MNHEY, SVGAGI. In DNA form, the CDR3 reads TGTGCCAGCAGTTCCGCTAGCGGGGGGGCTTACGAGCAGTACTTC. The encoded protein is CASSSASGGAYEQYF.

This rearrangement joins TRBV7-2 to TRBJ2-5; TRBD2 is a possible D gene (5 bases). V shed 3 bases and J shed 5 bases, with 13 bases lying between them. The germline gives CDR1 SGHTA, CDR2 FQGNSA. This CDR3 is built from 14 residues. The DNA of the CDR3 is TGTGCCAGCAGCTTCCTGGGAGCACGGGAGACCCAGTACTTC. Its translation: CASSFLGARETQYF.

As DNA, the CDR3 is TGTGCCAGCAGTTGGGAGCGGGACAGGGGGACCTACGAGCAGTACTTC. This sequence encodes CASSWERDRGTYEQYF. This rearrangement joins TRBV6-5 to TRBJ2-7; 11 bases map to TRBD1. Germline V gene data show CDR1 as MNHEY and CDR2 as SVGAGI. The ends lost 4 bases at V and 2 bases at J; junction bases unmatched: 7. The CDR3 length is 16 residues.

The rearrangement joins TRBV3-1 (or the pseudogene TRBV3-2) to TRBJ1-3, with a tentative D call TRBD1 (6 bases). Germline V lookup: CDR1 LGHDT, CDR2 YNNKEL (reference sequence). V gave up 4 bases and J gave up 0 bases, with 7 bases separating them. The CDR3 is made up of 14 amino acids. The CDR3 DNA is TGTGCCAGCAGCCCCAGGGGCTCTGGAAACACCATATATTTT. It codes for CASSPRGSGNTIYF.

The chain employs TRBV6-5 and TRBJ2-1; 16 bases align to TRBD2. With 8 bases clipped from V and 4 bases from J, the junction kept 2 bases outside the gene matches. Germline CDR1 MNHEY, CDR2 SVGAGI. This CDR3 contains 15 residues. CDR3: CASGTSGGGYNEQFF. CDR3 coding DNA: TGTGCCAGCGGGACTAGCGGGGGGGGTTACAATGAGCAGTTCTTC.

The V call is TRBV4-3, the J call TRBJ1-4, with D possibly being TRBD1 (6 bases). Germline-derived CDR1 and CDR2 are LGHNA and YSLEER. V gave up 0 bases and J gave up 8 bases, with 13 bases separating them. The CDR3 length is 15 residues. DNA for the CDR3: TGCGCCAGCAGCCAAGATTCAGGGGTTAGGGAAAAACTGTTTTTT. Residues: CASSQDSGVREKLFF.

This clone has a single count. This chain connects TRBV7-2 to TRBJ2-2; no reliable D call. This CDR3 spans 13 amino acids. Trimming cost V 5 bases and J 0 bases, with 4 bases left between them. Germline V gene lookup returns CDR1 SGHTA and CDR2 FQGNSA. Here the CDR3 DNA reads TGTGCCAGCAGCACAACGAACACCGGGGAGCTGTTTTTT. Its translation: CASSTTNTGELFF.

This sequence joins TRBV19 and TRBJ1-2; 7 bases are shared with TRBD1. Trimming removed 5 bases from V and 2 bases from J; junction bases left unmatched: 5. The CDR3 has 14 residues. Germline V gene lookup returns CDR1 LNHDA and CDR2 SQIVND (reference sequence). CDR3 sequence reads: CASSPRQGNYGYTF. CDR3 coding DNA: TGTGCCAGTAGTCCCCGACAGGGAAACTATGGCTACACCTTC.

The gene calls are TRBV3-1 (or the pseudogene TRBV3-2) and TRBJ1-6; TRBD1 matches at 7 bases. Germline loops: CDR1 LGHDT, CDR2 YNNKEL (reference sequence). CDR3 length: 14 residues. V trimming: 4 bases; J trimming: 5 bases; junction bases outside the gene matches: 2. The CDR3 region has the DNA TGTGCCAGCAGCCCGGGACAGAATAATTCACCCCTCCACTTT. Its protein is CASSPGQNNSPLHF.

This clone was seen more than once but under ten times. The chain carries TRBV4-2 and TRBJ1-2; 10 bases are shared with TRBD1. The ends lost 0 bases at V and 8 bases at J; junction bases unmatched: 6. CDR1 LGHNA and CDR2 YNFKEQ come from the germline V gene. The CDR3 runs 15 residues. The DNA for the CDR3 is TGTGCCAGCAGCCAAGACGGGACAGGGGCAAGAGGCTACACCTTC. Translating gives CASSQDGTGARGYTF.

The CDR3 region has the DNA TGCGCCAGCAGCAGGACCTCAGCGGGAGAGCAGTTCTTC. Protein product: CASSRTSAGEQFF. The gene calls are TRBV5-1 and TRBJ2-1, with 7 nucleotides matching TRBD2. The V gene's germline CDR1 is SGHRS and CDR2 YFSETQ. This CDR3 is 13 amino acids long. V trimming: 4 bases; J trimming: 10 bases; junction bases outside the gene matches: 8.

The CDR3 sequence is CASTERGGYNEQFF. The CDR3 coding sequence is TGCGCCAGCACCGAGCGGGGGGGTTACAATGAGCAGTTCTTC. J is TRBJ2-1 and V is TRBV10-1, with TRBD2 matching 10 bases. V lost 7 bases to trimming and J lost 4 bases; unmatched junction nucleotides: 4. This CDR3 has 14 residues. Germline V lookup: CDR1 WNHNN, CDR2 SYGVQD (reference sequence).

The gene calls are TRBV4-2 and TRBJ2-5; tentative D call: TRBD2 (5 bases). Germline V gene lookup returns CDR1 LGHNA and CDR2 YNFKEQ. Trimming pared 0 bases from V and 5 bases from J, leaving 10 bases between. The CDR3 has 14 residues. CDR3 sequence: CASSQDATGETQYF. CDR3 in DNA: TGTGCCAGCAGCCAAGATGCCACGGGGGAGACCCAGTACTTC.